This T cell receptor (beta chain) was recorded in a study of cytomegalovirus exposure and HLA in healthy donors. Background on the study: Unique TCRs from HLA-typed donors, 75 million to 100 million of them, were held in an early data release.

The CDR3 is made up of 14 amino acids. Germline V lookup: CDR1 SGHRS, CDR2 YFSETQ. The J segment lost 5 bases and the V segment lost 0 bases, leaving 3 bases of the junction unmatched. Primers: 60 Vbeta forward and 13 Jbeta reverse. Sequencing used immunoSEQ multiplex PCR; TCRdb keeps in-frame clones, though not all of them. The table includes 200,000 or so clones, 82% detected once. Notes on this clone: Its antigen is currently unknown.

Study-wide results and limits: Analyzed later, most CMV-associated TCR beta chains appeared HLA-restricted.

The sequenced sample was PBMCs. This sequence originates from a boy aged 2 to 10 in good health and CMV-seronegative. This rearrangement joins TRBV5-1 to TRBJ2-3; 7 positions agree with TRBD2. In DNA form, the CDR3 reads TGCGCCAGCAGCTTGGGGCTAGCGGTAGATACGCAGTATTTT. This sequence encodes CASSLGLAVDTQYF.